The T cell receptor beta chain under discussion was sequenced for a study of control samples from healthy donors and cancer patients. Using immunoSEQ multiplex PCR, the repertoire was profiled, and TCRdb retains in-frame clones only, with some absent. The data show some 130,000 clones, with over 80% seen just once and less than 2.5% held by the top ten. This CDR3 comprises 14 residues. Germline CDR1 and CDR2: SGHKS and YYEKEE (reference sequence). V was trimmed by 3 bases and J by 2 bases, leaving 11 bases between them. The TCR comes from a woman aged 45-59 years in good health. Sequencing input: blood. V is TRBV5-5 and J is TRBJ1-2; D unclear. The CDR3 DNA reads TGTGCCAGCAGCTCCGCCGCCGGCAACTATGGCTACACCTTC. Translation gives CASSSAAGNYGYTF.